This is a list of T cell receptor beta chains from one sample in a study of blood T cells in healthy people across ages. TCRdb re-called the 5' RACE reads with MiXCR, one entry per CDR3 protein. The data hold fewer than 800,000 distinct CDR3 sequences, with roughly 21% observed a single time. What was sequenced was blood. The receptors shown here come from a man between 65 and 85 years old in good health. Each CDR3 is given with its conserved first and last residue. Fields, in order: J gene, CDR3 length, V gene, D gene, clone size, CDR3 DNA, CDR3 protein. The D gene is left open where the match is weak. The listing skips clone size in some rows; elsewhere it reads once, few, many or a size class.

J: TRBJ1-5
length: 15
V: TRBV12-3/TRBV12-4
D: TRBD1
size: NA
DNA: TGTGCCAGCAGTATCGAACAGGGGAACAATCAGCCCCAGCATTTT
CDR3: CASSIEQGNNQPQHF

J: TRBJ2-7
length: 14
V: TRBV9
D: TRBD2
size: NA
DNA: TGTGCCAGCAGCGTGGGTAGCGGGACCTACGAGCAGTACTTC
CDR3: CASSVGSGTYEQYF

J: TRBJ2-1
length: 13
V: TRBV20-1
D: NA
size: NA
DNA: TGCAGTGACACCCTAGCGAACCACAATGAGCAGTTCTTC
CDR3: CSDTLANHNEQFF

J: TRBJ2-6
length: 17
V: TRBV15
D: NA
size: NA
DNA: TGTGCCACCAGCTCGCACCAGGGTCGCTCTGGGGCCAACGTCCTGACTTTC
CDR3: CATSSHQGRSGANVLTF

J: TRBJ2-3
length: 13
V: TRBV28
D: NA
size: few
DNA: TGTGCCAGCATTGGCCAAAACACAGATACGCAGTATTTT
CDR3: CASIGQNTDTQYF

J: TRBJ2-6
length: 16
V: TRBV27
D: TRBD1
size: many
DNA: TGTGCCAGCTCCGGGACAGGTAGCTCTGGGGCCAACGTCCTGACTTTC
CDR3: CASSGTGSSGANVLTF

J: TRBJ2-2
length: 16
V: TRBV5-1
D: TRBD2
size: few
DNA: TGCGCCAGCACGCGAGGGACTAGCAGGAGCACCGGGGAGCTGTTTTTT
CDR3: CASTRGTSRSTGELFF

J: TRBJ2-1
length: 14
V: TRBV20-1
D: TRBD2
size: few
DNA: TGCAGTGCGCAGCGGGAGGGCCGGTACAATGAGCAGTTCTTC
CDR3: CSAQREGRYNEQFF

J: TRBJ2-7
length: 14
V: TRBV6-5
D: NA
size: once
DNA: TGTGCCAGCAGTCCGCCCGATATCGGCTACGAGCAGTACTTC
CDR3: CASSPPDIGYEQYF

J: TRBJ2-1
length: 13
V: TRBV7-3
D: NA
size: few
DNA: TGTGCCAGCAGCCCCGGACTCAACGATGAGCAGTTCTTC
CDR3: CASSPGLNDEQFF

J: TRBJ2-1
length: 15
V: TRBV20-1
D: TRBD1
size: NA
DNA: TGCAGTGCCCGCAGTCCGGGACAGAACTACAATGAGCAGTTCTTC
CDR3: CSARSPGQNYNEQFF

J: TRBJ2-7
length: 13
V: TRBV2
D: NA
size: NA
DNA: TGTGCCAGCAATCCGGTAGGGACCTACGAGCAGTACTTC
CDR3: CASNPVGTYEQYF

J: TRBJ2-7
length: 16
V: TRBV9
D: NA
size: NA
DNA: TGTGCCAGCAGCGAGTCCCTCTCGGTAGCGACCTACGAGCAGTACTTC
CDR3: CASSESLSVATYEQYF

J: TRBJ2-7
length: 13
V: TRBV9
D: NA
size: NA
DNA: TGTGCCAGCAGCGTAACGAGTCAGACCGAGCAGTACTTC
CDR3: CASSVTSQTEQYF